This T cell receptor beta chain is from a study of blood T cell repertoires in COVID-19 (dated by TCRdb to the early 2020s). General notes on the study: Samples covering the acute and convalescent phases of COVID-19 were provided by collaborators in the United States, Italy and Spain. Where HLA class I and class II types were available, the types were taken from metadata supplied by the sample provider, not from assay-based typing. Samples came from the ongoing ImmuneRACE study (first 160 participants) plus 1,254 subjects from 6 global collaborators. The repertoires were released in a freely available public database intended as a resource for research on the immune response to SARS-CoV-2. The material from the prospective study consisted of cDNA or gDNA derived from T cells, B-cell-depleted T cells, or PBMCs. Subjects who had been exposed to COVID-19, were actively infected with it, or had recovered from it provided the deeply sampled blood TCRbeta repertoires that made up the dataset. The sample metadata nearly always contained a de-identified subject ID, COVID-19 status, age in years and sex.

TCRbeta CDR3 regions were amplified from genomic DNA using the immunoSEQ Assay, a bias-controlled multiplex PCR. The paper's processing steps were these. The number of nucleated cells in each sample was estimated by amplification of reference gene primers within the assay. Sequence reads were collapsed and filtered to measure the absolute abundance of every unique TCRbeta CDR3 rearrangement. Productive Simpson clonality was computed per sample as the square root of Simpson's diversity index over productive rearrangements. TCRdb stores this immuneACCESS table with in-frame sequences only. Part of the clones is absent; in the studies checked, under half of the shortfall reflects unresolved V genes, and no reason is known for the rest. The V and J calls and the clone size are those of that table, but D and trimming were determined from the DNA. Recorded for this sample are some 100,000 clones; 81% of them occurred a single time. The top ten constitute about 4.3% of the sample.

Study-wide conclusions, independent of this receptor: Clinical and demographic metadata were provided uncurated, with the amount varying by source and participant.

With respect to this clone: What antigen it recognizes has not been identified. No base-level quality is on record; no much larger clone is a single base apart.

Collaborating institutions collected whole blood in K2EDTA tubes following their own protocols. Collaborator samples were shipped for TCRbeta analysis as frozen whole blood, isolated PBMCs, or DNA extracted from either sample type. CDR1 and CDR2 are drawn from the germline V gene: ENHRY, SYGVKD. The CDR3 covers 13 residues, taking in both the cysteine and the phenylalanine. Only the CDR3 region is kept as DNA, spanning 39 bases read in frame from base 1. Germline trimming: 6 bases from V, 7 bases from J; junction bases outside gene matches: 5. Material for sequencing was peripheral blood. This sequence uses TRBV10-3 and TRBJ1-5; 8 of the junction bases match TRBD1. This TCR derives from a man aged 55 to 70 with acute or convalescent COVID-19. The DNA sequence is given as TGTGCCATCAGAGGACAGGGTGGCCAGCCCCAGCATTTT. Protein translation: CAIRGQGGQPQHF.